These T cell receptor beta chains were read from a single sample in a study of blood T cell repertoires in COVID-19. Clones were sequenced by immunoSEQ multiplex PCR, and TCRdb holds only the in-frame ones, with some missing. The sample yields about 130,000 clones, around 83% seen once. Source material: peripheral blood. These receptors originate from an elderly woman with acute or convalescent COVID-19. Both conserved end residues are part of each CDR3. The D gene is left open where the match is weak. Size is omitted from some rows. Given values are once, few, many or a class for expanded clones.

J gene: TRBJ2-1
V gene: TRBV19
D gene: TRBD1
clone size: -
CDR3 DNA: TGTGCCAGTAGTAACCGTCGACAGGGGACAAGCAATGAGCAGTTCTTC
CDR3 protein: CASSNRRQGTSNEQFF

J gene: TRBJ1-2
V gene: TRBV5-1
D gene: -
clone size: -
CDR3 DNA: TGCGCCAGCAGCTTGGTTGGGGGGGATGGCTACACCTTC
CDR3 protein: CASSLVGGDGYTF

J gene: TRBJ1-5
V gene: TRBV18
D gene: -
clone size: few
CDR3 DNA: TGTGCCAGCTCCCTCTTCCCCTATCAGCCCCAGCATTTT
CDR3 protein: CASSLFPYQPQHF

J gene: TRBJ1-2
V gene: TRBV12-3/TRBV12-4
D gene: -
clone size: -
CDR3 DNA: TGTGCCAGCAGCCAGACTCCTTACTATGGCTACACCTTC
CDR3 protein: CASSQTPYYGYTF

J gene: TRBJ1-3
V gene: TRBV7-9
D gene: -
clone size: -
CDR3 DNA: TGTGCCAGCAGCCGGCAGGCAGGGTCCCTTTTCTCTGGAAACACCATATATTTT
CDR3 protein: CASSRQAGSLFSGNTIYF

J gene: TRBJ1-3
V gene: TRBV28
D gene: -
clone size: -
CDR3 DNA: TGTGCCAGCAGTTTATACGGCACCATATATTTT
CDR3 protein: CASSLYGTIYF

J gene: TRBJ1-2
V gene: TRBV18
D gene: -
clone size: once
CDR3 DNA: TGTGCCAGCTCACCTGGGGGCTGGGGTGGTGGCTACACCTTC
CDR3 protein: CASSPGGWGGGYTF

J gene: TRBJ1-2
V gene: TRBV5-1
D gene: TRBD1
clone size: -
CDR3 DNA: TGCGCCAGCAGCCAGGACAGGGCGCGGGACTATGGCTACACCTTC
CDR3 protein: CASSQDRARDYGYTF

J gene: TRBJ2-2
V gene: TRBV7-3
D gene: -
clone size: once
CDR3 DNA: TGTGCCAGCCGGACAAAGAAGGGTGGGGAGCTGTTTTTT
CDR3 protein: CASRTKKGGELFF

J gene: TRBJ2-7
V gene: TRBV19
D gene: TRBD1
clone size: -
CDR3 DNA: TGTGCCAGTAGTATAGCCGTCCGCGGGACAGGGAGCTCCTACGAGCAGTACTTC
CDR3 protein: CASSIAVRGTGSSYEQYF

J gene: TRBJ2-3
V gene: TRBV29-1
D gene: TRBD2
clone size: once
CDR3 DNA: TGCAGCTACCTACCCCTAGCGGGGACGTTGGCGCAGTATTTT
CDR3 protein: CSYLPLAGTLAQYF

J gene: TRBJ2-7
V gene: TRBV7-2
D gene: -
clone size: -
CDR3 DNA: TGTGCCAGTTCTAAGGGGGCGGGCGGGGACGAGCAGTACTTC
CDR3 protein: CASSKGAGGDEQYF

J gene: TRBJ2-1
V gene: TRBV29-1
D gene: TRBD2
clone size: -
CDR3 DNA: TGCAGCGTTGACCTCGAAGGGACTAGCGGAAACAATGAGCAGTTCTTC
CDR3 protein: CSVDLEGTSGNNEQFF

J gene: TRBJ2-5
V gene: TRBV7-2
D gene: -
clone size: -
CDR3 DNA: TGTGCCAGCAGCTTAGACTGGACACAAGAGACCCAGTACTTC
CDR3 protein: CASSLDWTQETQYF

J gene: TRBJ1-1
V gene: TRBV6-5
D gene: -
clone size: few
CDR3 DNA: TGTGCCAGCAGCGCCAGCAGGGGATTCGCTGAAGCTTTCTTT
CDR3 protein: CASSASRGFAEAFF

J gene: TRBJ2-7
V gene: TRBV5-1
D gene: -
clone size: -
CDR3 DNA: TGCGCCAGCAGAGACTCGCCCTACGAGCAGTACTTC
CDR3 protein: CASRDSPYEQYF

J gene: TRBJ1-2
V gene: TRBV6-2/TRBV6-3
D gene: -
clone size: few
CDR3 DNA: TGTGCCAGCAGCGCGGGGGCTAACTATGGCTACACCTTC
CDR3 protein: CASSAGANYGYTF

J gene: TRBJ1-1
V gene: TRBV23-1
D gene: TRBD1
clone size: once
CDR3 DNA: TGCGCCAGCAGTCCCGGGACAGGGGGCTTGTCTGAAGCTTTCTTT
CDR3 protein: CASSPGTGGLSEAFF

J gene: TRBJ1-1
V gene: TRBV5-1
D gene: -
clone size: -
CDR3 DNA: TGCGCCAGCAGCCCAGACGGGTCGAACACTGAAGCTTTCTTT
CDR3 protein: CASSPDGSNTEAFF

J gene: TRBJ1-5
V gene: TRBV27
D gene: TRBD1
clone size: -
CDR3 DNA: TGTGCCAGCAGTTTTCGTCGGACAGGTGTATATAGCAATCAGCCCCAGCATTTT
CDR3 protein: CASSFRRTGVYSNQPQHF

J gene: TRBJ2-1
V gene: TRBV27
D gene: -
clone size: once
CDR3 DNA: TGTGCCAGCTCTTTCGGACAAGAGCAGTTCTTC
CDR3 protein: CASSFGQEQFF

J gene: TRBJ1-3
V gene: TRBV11-2
D gene: -
clone size: -
CDR3 DNA: TGTGCCAGCAGCTTAGGGCCCCCTTCGGGTGGAAACACCATATATTTT
CDR3 protein: CASSLGPPSGGNTIYF

J gene: TRBJ1-4
V gene: TRBV7-2
D gene: -
clone size: once
CDR3 DNA: TGTGCCAGCAGCCGCAGCGGGTATGAAAAACTGTTTTTT
CDR3 protein: CASSRSGYEKLFF

J gene: TRBJ1-2
V gene: TRBV7-2
D gene: -
clone size: -
CDR3 DNA: TGTGCCAGCAGCTCAGACCCGTCCGGCGGTCCGAACTATGGCTACACCTTC
CDR3 protein: CASSSDPSGGPNYGYTF

J gene: TRBJ1-2
V gene: TRBV6-5
D gene: -
clone size: -
CDR3 DNA: TGTGCCAGCACCCTCAGAAGGGGCTATGGCTACACCTTC
CDR3 protein: CASTLRRGYGYTF

J gene: TRBJ2-7
V gene: TRBV7-2
D gene: -
clone size: -
CDR3 DNA: TGTGCCAGCAGCGCTCCCCCTACCTACGAGCAGTACTTC
CDR3 protein: CASSAPPTYEQYF

J gene: TRBJ2-1
V gene: TRBV7-2
D gene: -
clone size: -
CDR3 DNA: TGTGCCAGCGCCCGGGAGTACTCCAATGAGCAGTTCTTC
CDR3 protein: CASAREYSNEQFF

J gene: TRBJ1-4
V gene: TRBV11-2
D gene: -
clone size: -
CDR3 DNA: TGTGCCAGCAGCTTAGATGCCGGGAGTTTGGGGGAAAAACTGTTTTTT
CDR3 protein: CASSLDAGSLGEKLFF

J gene: TRBJ2-5
V gene: TRBV24-1
D gene: -
clone size: -
CDR3 DNA: TGTGCCACCAGTGATGGGGCGACAGCAGAGACCCAGTACTTC
CDR3 protein: CATSDGATAETQYF

J gene: TRBJ2-7
V gene: TRBV3-1/TRBV3-2
D gene: TRBD2
clone size: -
CDR3 DNA: TGTGCCAGCAGCCAACGAGCGGGGGGAAAAGGAGAGCAGTACTTC
CDR3 protein: CASSQRAGGKGEQYF

J gene: TRBJ1-6
V gene: TRBV4-1
D gene: -
clone size: -
CDR3 DNA: TGCGCCAGCAGCCAAGATGGGCTGGTGTTTGTTTCACCCCTCCACTTT
CDR3 protein: CASSQDGLVFVSPLHF

J gene: TRBJ1-5
V gene: TRBV5-8
D gene: TRBD1
clone size: -
CDR3 DNA: TGTGCCAGCAGCTTGGAACCTTTGACAGGGAAGTATAGCAATCAGCCCCAGCATTTT
CDR3 protein: CASSLEPLTGKYSNQPQHF

J gene: TRBJ2-7
V gene: TRBV9
D gene: TRBD1
clone size: once
CDR3 DNA: TGTGCCAGCAGCGCCGGGACAGGAACGTACGAGCAGTACTTC
CDR3 protein: CASSAGTGTYEQYF

J gene: TRBJ2-7
V gene: TRBV27
D gene: TRBD1
clone size: -
CDR3 DNA: TGTGCCAGCTGGGACAGGGTCGCCGACGAGCAGTACTTC
CDR3 protein: CASWDRVADEQYF

J gene: TRBJ2-1
V gene: TRBV5-1
D gene: -
clone size: -
CDR3 DNA: TGCGCCAGCAGCTTAGCTGCTAGCGATGAGCAGTTCTTC
CDR3 protein: CASSLAASDEQFF

J gene: TRBJ2-3
V gene: TRBV7-2
D gene: TRBD1
clone size: -
CDR3 DNA: TGTGCCAGCAGCCCTGGACAGGGAAGCACAGATACGCAGTATTTT
CDR3 protein: CASSPGQGSTDTQYF

J gene: TRBJ1-6
V gene: TRBV11-3
D gene: TRBD1
clone size: -
CDR3 DNA: TGTGCCAGCAGCAGGCGCAGGGGGCTAAGGAATTCACCCCTCCACTTT
CDR3 protein: CASSRRRGLRNSPLHF

J gene: TRBJ1-1
V gene: TRBV30
D gene: -
clone size: -
CDR3 DNA: TGTGCCTGGAGTCCTTCAGGGTTGTACTACGAAGCTTTCTTT
CDR3 protein: CAWSPSGLYYEAFF

J gene: TRBJ1-5
V gene: TRBV7-2
D gene: TRBD1
clone size: once
CDR3 DNA: TGTGCCAGCAGCATTCCAGGGGGCGGTCAGCCCCAGCATTTT
CDR3 protein: CASSIPGGGQPQHF

J gene: TRBJ1-2
V gene: TRBV19
D gene: -
clone size: -
CDR3 DNA: TGTGCCAGTAGTATAGATCTGTGGGGCTTTGCCTTC
CDR3 protein: CASSIDLWGFAF

J gene: TRBJ1-1
V gene: TRBV2
D gene: TRBD1
clone size: -
CDR3 DNA: TGTGCCAGCGCAATTAACTACAGGGGAACTGAAGCTTTCTTT
CDR3 protein: CASAINYRGTEAFF

J gene: TRBJ2-7
V gene: TRBV5-1
D gene: TRBD1
clone size: -
CDR3 DNA: TGCGCCAGCAGCTTGTCGGCAGGGGGCTACGAGCAGTACTTC
CDR3 protein: CASSLSAGGYEQYF

J gene: TRBJ2-1
V gene: TRBV7-2
D gene: -
clone size: -
CDR3 DNA: TGTGCCAGCAGCTTAATGGGGCAGGGTGATGAGCAGTTCTTC
CDR3 protein: CASSLMGQGDEQFF

J gene: TRBJ2-7
V gene: TRBV14
D gene: -
clone size: -
CDR3 DNA: TGTGCCGTCGAATCAGGGGACGGACCCTACGAGCAGTACTTC
CDR3 protein: CAVESGDGPYEQYF

J gene: TRBJ1-3
V gene: TRBV18
D gene: -
clone size: -
CDR3 DNA: TGTGCCAGCTCACTCCAGGAGGAAGACACCATATATTTT
CDR3 protein: CASSLQEEDTIYF

J gene: TRBJ1-2
V gene: TRBV6-5
D gene: -
clone size: -
CDR3 DNA: TGTGCCAGCAGGGCAGGACTCGACTATGGCTACACCTTC
CDR3 protein: CASRAGLDYGYTF

J gene: TRBJ2-7
V gene: TRBV29-1
D gene: TRBD1
clone size: -
CDR3 DNA: TGCAGCGGGAAAAAACAGGGGACCTCCTACGAGCAGTACTTC
CDR3 protein: CSGKKQGTSYEQYF

J gene: TRBJ2-7
V gene: TRBV28
D gene: TRBD1
clone size: -
CDR3 DNA: TGTGCCAGCAGCCCTGACAGGGCCCGGCCATCCTCCTACGAGCAGTACTTC
CDR3 protein: CASSPDRARPSSYEQYF

J gene: TRBJ2-3
V gene: TRBV4-1
D gene: -
clone size: -
CDR3 DNA: TGCGCCAGCAGCCAAGGTTCGACTTCAGATACGCAGTATTTT
CDR3 protein: CASSQGSTSDTQYF

J gene: TRBJ2-7
V gene: TRBV5-1
D gene: -
clone size: -
CDR3 DNA: TGCGCCAGCAGCTTGTTCGGACTCGGGGTGGACCAGTACTTC
CDR3 protein: CASSLFGLGVDQYF

J gene: TRBJ2-5
V gene: TRBV3-1/TRBV3-2
D gene: -
clone size: -
CDR3 DNA: TGTGCCAGCAGCTCGGAAGAGACCCAGTACTTC
CDR3 protein: CASSSEETQYF

J gene: TRBJ1-3
V gene: TRBV5-4
D gene: TRBD1
clone size: -
CDR3 DNA: TGTGCCAGCAGCCAAAGGACAGGGTCTGGAAACACCATATATTTT
CDR3 protein: CASSQRTGSGNTIYF

J gene: TRBJ2-7
V gene: TRBV2
D gene: TRBD1
clone size: -
CDR3 DNA: TGTGCCAGCAGTAGACAGGGGCCCTACGAGCAGTACTTC
CDR3 protein: CASSRQGPYEQYF